Shown below are 8 T cell receptor beta chains from a single sample sequenced in a study of blood T cell repertoires in COVID-19. The table came from immunoSEQ multiplex PCR; TCRdb's copy has only in-frame clones and leaves some out. The sample carries about 100,000 clones, roughly 90% recorded once. The sample comprised peripheral blood. These receptors all stem from a man aged 35 to 55 with active or convalescent COVID-19.

The V call is TRBV30, the J call TRBJ1-2, with 10 bases fitting TRBD1. This CDR3 comprises 12 residues. V shed 8 bases and J 7 bases; nucleotides not matched to a gene: 7. Per germline, CDR1 GTSNPN and CDR2 SVGIG (reference sequence). The CDR3 coding sequence is TGTGCCCAAACCGGGACAGGGGCTGGCTACACCTTC. The encoded protein is CAQTGTGAGYTF.

The chain employs TRBV18 and TRBJ1-6; 7 nucleotides agree with TRBD1. The CDR3 is made up of 14 amino acids. Germline V CDR1 and CDR2: KGHSH, LQKENI. Unmatched junction bases numbered 6, after V lost 6 bases and J lost 7 bases. The CDR3 is CASSPGQRNSPLHF. CDR3 in DNA: TGTGCCAGCTCCCCGGGACAGCGAAATTCACCCCTCCACTTT.

The chain joins TRBV27 to TRBJ2-7; TRBD2 matches at 9 bases. Germline loops: CDR1 MNHEY, CDR2 SMNVEV (reference sequence). The V gene end was trimmed by 0 bases and the J gene end by 7 bases; junction bases not matched to a gene: 10. This CDR3 region has 16 residues. Here the CDR3 reads CASSLSPLAGSMEQYF. Written as DNA, the CDR3 is TGTGCCAGCAGTTTATCGCCCCTAGCGGGGTCTATGGAGCAGTACTTC.

The gene calls are TRBV12-3 or TRBV12-4 and TRBJ2-3; TRBD2 aligns across 7 bases. The CDR3 covers 13 residues. V gave up 1 base and J gave up 6 bases; unmatched junction bases: 1. The CDR3 is CASSLGEGDTQYF. DNA of the CDR3: TGTGCCAGCAGTTTAGGGGAGGGTGATACGCAGTATTTT.

The chain couples TRBV6-5 to TRBJ1-2, with 7 bases matching TRBD1. CDR1 and CDR2 from the germline V gene are MNHEY and SVGAGI. This CDR3 is built from 16 residues. Trimming at V came to 2 bases and at J to 4 bases, leaving 10 bases not matched to a gene. The CDR3 protein is CASSYTIPTGIYGYTF. DNA of the CDR3: TGTGCCAGCAGTTACACCATACCGACAGGGATCTATGGCTACACCTTC.

This clone was counted between two and nine times. The chain is built from TRBV24-1 and TRBJ1-2; D gene ambiguous. The V and J ends lost 1 base and 6 bases respectively, with 14 bases between them. This CDR3 spans 15 amino acids. Germline V gene lookup returns CDR1 KGHDR and CDR2 SFDVKD. The chain's CDR3 is CATSDLSGNRNGYTF. In nucleotides, the CDR3 is TGTGCCACCAGTGATTTATCCGGGAACCGTAATGGCTACACCTTC.

This rearrangement joins TRBV6-5 to TRBJ2-3, with D uncertain. The ends were cut back, 6 bases at V and 5 bases at J, with 9 bases in the middle. Germline V gene lookup returns CDR1 MNHEY and CDR2 SVGAGI. The CDR3 is 12 amino acids. The CDR3: CASSPSGDTQYF. The CDR3 DNA sequence: TGTGCCAGCAGCCCCTCGGGAGATACGCAGTATTTT.

The chain carries TRBV7-8 and TRBJ1-2; tentative D call: TRBD1 (5 bases). V was cut by 5 bases and J by 8 bases, with 12 bases left in between. The germline CDR1 and CDR2 sequences are SGHVS and FQNEAQ. The CDR3 runs to 12 residues. CDR3 nucleotide sequence: TGTGCCAGCAGCCGAGGGGCAGAGGGCTACACCTTC. Translated, it gives CASSRGAEGYTF. The full variable domain, with the rest looked up from reference TRBV7-8 and TRBJ1-2, is GAGVSQSPRYKVAKRGQDVALRCDPISGHVSLFWYQQALGQGPEFLTYFQNEAQLDKSGLPSDRFFAERPEGSVSTLKIQRTQQEDSAVYLCASSRGAEGYTFGSGTRLTVV.